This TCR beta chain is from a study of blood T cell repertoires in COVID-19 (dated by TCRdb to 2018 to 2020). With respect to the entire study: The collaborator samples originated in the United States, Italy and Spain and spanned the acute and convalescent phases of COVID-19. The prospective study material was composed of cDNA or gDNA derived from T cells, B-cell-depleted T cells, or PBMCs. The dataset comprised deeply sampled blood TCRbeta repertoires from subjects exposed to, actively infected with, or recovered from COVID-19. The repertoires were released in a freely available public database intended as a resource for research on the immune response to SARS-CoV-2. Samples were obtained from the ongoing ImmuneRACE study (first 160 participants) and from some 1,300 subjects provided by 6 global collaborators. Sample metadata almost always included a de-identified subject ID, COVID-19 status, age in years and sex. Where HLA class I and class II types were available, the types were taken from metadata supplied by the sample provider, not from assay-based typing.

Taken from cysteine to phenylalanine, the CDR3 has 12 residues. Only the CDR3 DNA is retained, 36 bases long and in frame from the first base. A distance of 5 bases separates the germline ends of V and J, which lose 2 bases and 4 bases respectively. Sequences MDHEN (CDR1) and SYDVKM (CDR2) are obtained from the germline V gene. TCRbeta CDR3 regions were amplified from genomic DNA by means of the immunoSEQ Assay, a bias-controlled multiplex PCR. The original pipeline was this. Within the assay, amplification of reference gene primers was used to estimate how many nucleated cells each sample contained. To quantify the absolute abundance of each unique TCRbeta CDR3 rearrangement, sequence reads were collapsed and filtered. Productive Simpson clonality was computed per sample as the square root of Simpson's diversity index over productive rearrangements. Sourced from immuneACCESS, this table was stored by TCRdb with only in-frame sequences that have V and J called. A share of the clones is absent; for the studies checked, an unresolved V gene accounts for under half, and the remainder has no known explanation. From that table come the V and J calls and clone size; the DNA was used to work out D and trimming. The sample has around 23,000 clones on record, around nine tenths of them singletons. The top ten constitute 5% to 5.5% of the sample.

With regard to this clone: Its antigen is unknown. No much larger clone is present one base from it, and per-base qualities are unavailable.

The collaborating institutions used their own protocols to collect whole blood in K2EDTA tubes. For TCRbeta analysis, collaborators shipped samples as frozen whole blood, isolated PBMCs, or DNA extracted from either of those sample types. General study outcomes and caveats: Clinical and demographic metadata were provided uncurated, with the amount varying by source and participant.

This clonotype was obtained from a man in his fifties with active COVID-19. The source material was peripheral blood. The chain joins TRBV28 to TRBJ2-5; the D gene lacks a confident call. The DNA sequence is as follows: TGTGCCAGCAGTTTAACAGCAGAGACCCAGTACTTC. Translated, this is CASSLTAETQYF.